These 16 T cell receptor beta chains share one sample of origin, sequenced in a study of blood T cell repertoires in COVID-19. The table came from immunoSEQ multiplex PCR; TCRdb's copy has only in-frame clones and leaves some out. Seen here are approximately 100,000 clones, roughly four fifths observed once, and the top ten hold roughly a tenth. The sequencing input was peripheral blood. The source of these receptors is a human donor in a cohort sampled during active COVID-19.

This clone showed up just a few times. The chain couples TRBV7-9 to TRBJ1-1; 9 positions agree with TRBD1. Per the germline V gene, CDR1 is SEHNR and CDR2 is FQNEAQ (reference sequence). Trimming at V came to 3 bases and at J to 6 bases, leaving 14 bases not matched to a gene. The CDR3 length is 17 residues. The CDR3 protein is CASSLWGQGSISSEAFF. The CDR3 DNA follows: TGTGCCAGCAGCTTGTGGGGACAGGGTTCGATTAGCTCTGAAGCTTTCTTT.

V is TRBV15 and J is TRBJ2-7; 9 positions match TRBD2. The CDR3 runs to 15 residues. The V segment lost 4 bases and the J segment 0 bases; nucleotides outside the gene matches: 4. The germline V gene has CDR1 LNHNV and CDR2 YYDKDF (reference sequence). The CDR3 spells CATSMTSGFSYEQYF. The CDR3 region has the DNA TGTGCCACCAGCATGACTAGCGGTTTCTCCTACGAGCAGTACTTC.

The CDR3 DNA follows: TGCAGTGCTGGATGGACAGATAGGGCTTTCTTT. This gives the protein CSAGWTDRAFF. The rearrangement links TRBV20-1 to TRBJ1-1; possible D gene TRBD1, 6 bases. The CDR3 totals 11 residues. Between the trimmed V and J ends, which lost 5 bases and 11 bases, there was a span of 15 bases. The germline V gene encodes CDR1 DFQATT and CDR2 SNEGSKA (reference sequence).

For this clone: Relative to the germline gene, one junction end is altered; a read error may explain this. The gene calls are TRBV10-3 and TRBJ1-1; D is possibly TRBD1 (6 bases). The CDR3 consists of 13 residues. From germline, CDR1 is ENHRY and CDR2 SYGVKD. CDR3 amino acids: CATSGQGPTDAFF. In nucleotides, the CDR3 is TGTGCCACCTCAGGGCAGGGGCCTACTGACGCTTTCTTT.

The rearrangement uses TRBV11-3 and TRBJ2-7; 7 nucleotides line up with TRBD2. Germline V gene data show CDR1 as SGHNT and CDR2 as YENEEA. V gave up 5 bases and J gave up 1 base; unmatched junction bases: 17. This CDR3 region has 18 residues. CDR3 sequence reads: CASSRDYRPNSTSYEQYF. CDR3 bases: TGTGCCAGCAGCCGGGACTATCGCCCGAACTCAACATCCTACGAGCAGTACTTC.

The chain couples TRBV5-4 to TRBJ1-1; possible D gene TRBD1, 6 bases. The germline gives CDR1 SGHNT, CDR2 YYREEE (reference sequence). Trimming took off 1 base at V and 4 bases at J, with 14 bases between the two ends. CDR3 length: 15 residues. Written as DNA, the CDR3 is TGTGCCAGCAGCTTGCCGGACAGCCTGGGCACTGAAGCTTTCTTT. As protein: CASSLPDSLGTEAFF.

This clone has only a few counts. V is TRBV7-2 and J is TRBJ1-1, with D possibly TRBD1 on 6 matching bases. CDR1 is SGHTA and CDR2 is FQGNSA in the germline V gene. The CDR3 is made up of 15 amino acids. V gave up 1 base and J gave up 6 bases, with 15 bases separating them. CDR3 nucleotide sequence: TGTGCCAGCAGCTTAGAGGGTAGGGGGTCATCTGAAGCTTTCTTT. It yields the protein CASSLEGRGSSEAFF.

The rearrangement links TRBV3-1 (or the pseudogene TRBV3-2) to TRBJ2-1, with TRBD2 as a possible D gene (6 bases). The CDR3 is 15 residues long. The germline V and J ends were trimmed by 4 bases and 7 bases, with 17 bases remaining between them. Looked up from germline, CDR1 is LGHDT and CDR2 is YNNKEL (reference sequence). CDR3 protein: CASSRGGTSGNEQFF. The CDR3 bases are TGTGCCAGCAGCCGGGGCGGGACCTCAGGGAATGAGCAGTTCTTC.

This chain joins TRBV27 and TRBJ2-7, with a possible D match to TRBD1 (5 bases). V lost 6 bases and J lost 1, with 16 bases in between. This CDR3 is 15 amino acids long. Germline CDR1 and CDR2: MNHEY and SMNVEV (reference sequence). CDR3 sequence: CASSPEGQISYEQYF. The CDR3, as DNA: TGTGCCAGCAGCCCAGAAGGACAAATATCCTACGAGCAGTACTTC.

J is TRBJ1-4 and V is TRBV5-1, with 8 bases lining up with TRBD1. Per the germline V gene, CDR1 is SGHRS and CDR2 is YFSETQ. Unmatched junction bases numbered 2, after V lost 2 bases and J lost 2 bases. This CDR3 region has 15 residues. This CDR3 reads CASSLTGGTNEKLFF. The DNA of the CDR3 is TGCGCCAGCAGCTTAACAGGGGGGACTAATGAAAAACTGTTTTTT. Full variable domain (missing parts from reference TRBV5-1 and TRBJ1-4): KAGVTQTPRYLIKTRGQQVTLSCSPISGHRSVSWYQQTPGQGLQFLFEYFSETQRNKGNFPGRFSGRQFSNSRSEMNVSTLELGDSALYLCASSLTGGTNEKLFFGSGTQLSVL.

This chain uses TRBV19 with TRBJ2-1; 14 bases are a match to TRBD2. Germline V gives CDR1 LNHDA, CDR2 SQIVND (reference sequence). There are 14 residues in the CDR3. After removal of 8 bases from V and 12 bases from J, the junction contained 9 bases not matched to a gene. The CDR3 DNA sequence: TGTGCCAGTGGGGGACTAGCGGGGGTGGTTCCGCAGTTCTTC. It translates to CASGGLAGVVPQFF.

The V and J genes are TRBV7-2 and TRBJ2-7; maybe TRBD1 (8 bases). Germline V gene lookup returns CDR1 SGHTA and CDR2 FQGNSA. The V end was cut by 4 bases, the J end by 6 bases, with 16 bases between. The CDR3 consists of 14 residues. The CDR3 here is CASSYYRGRGEQYF. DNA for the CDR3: TGTGCCAGCAGCTACTACAGGGGGAGGGGCGAGCAGTACTTC.

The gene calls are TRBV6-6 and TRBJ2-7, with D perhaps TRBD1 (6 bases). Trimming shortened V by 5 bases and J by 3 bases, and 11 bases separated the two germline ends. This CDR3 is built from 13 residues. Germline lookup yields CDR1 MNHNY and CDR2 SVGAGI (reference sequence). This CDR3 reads CASSRSGDYEQYF. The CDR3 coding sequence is TGTGCCAGCAGTCGATCAGGGGACTACGAGCAGTACTTC.

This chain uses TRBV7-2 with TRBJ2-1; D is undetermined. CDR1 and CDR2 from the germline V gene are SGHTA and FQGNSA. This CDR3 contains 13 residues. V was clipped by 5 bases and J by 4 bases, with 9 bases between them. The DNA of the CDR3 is TGTGCCAGCAGCCCCCGGTTGTACAATGAGCAGTTCTTC. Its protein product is CASSPRLYNEQFF.

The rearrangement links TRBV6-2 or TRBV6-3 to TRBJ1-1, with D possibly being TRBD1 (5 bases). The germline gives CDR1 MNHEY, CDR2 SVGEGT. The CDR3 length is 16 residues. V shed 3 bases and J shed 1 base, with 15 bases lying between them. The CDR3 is CASSYPLATENTEAFF. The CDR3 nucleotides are TGTGCCAGCAGTTATCCCCTCGCGACAGAGAACACTGAAGCTTTCTTT.

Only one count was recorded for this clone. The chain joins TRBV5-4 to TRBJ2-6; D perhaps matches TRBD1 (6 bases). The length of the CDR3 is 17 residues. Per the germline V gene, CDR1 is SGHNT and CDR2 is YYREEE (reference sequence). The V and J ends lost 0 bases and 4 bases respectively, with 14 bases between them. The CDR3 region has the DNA TGTGCCAGCAGCTTGGCATCTACAGGGAACGGGGCCAACGTCCTGACTTTC. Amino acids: CASSLASTGNGANVLTF.